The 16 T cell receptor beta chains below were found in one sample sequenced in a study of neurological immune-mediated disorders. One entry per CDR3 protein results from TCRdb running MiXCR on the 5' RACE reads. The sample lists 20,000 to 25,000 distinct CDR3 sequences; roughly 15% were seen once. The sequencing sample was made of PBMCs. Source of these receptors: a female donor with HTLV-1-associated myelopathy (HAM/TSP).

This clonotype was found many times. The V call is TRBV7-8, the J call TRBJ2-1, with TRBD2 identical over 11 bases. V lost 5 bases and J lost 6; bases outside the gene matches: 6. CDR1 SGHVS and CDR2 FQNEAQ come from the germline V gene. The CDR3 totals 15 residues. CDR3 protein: CASSATSGVINEQFF. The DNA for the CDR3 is TGTGCCAGCAGCGCGACTAGCGGGGTTATCAATGAGCAGTTCTTC.

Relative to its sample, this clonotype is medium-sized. CDR3: CSVGFASTYEQYF. The CDR3 DNA is TGCAGCGTTGGCTTCGCCAGTACCTACGAGCAGTACTTC. The gene calls are TRBV29-1 and TRBJ2-7; D remains unclear. The CDR3 sequence is 13 residues long. Looked up from germline, CDR1 is SQVTM and CDR2 is ANQGSEA. The V gene lost 4 bases and the J gene lost 2 bases, with 12 bases spanning the gap.

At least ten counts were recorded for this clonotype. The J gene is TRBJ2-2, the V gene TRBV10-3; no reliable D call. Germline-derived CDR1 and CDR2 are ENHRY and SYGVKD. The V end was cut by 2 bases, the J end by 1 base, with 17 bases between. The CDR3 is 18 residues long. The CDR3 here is CAISEAPRLEKNTGELFF. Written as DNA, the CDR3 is TGTGCCATCAGTGAGGCCCCCAGACTCGAAAAGAACACCGGGGAGCTGTTTTTT.

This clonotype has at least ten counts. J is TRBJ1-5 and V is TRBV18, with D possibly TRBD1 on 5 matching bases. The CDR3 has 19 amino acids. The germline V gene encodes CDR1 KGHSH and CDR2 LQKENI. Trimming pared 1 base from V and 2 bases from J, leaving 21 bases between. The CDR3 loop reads CASSPRLAGSSKGNQPQHF. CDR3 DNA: TGTGCCAGCTCACCACGCCTGGCAGGGTCGTCGAAGGGCAATCAGCCCCAGCATTTT.

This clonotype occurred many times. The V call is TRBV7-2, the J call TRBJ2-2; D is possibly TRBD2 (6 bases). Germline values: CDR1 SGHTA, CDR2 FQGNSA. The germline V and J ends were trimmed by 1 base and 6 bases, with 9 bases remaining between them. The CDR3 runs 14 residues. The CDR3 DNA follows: TGTGCCAGCAGCTTAGGGGGGACTCCCGGGGAGCTGTTTTTT. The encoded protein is CASSLGGTPGELFF. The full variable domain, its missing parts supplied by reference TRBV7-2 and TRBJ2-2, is GAGVSQSPSNKVTEKGKDVELRCDPISGHTALYWYRQSLGQGLEFLIYFQGNSAPDKSGLPSDRFSAERTGGSVSTLTIQRTQQEDSAVYLCASSLGGTPGELFFGEGSRLTVL.

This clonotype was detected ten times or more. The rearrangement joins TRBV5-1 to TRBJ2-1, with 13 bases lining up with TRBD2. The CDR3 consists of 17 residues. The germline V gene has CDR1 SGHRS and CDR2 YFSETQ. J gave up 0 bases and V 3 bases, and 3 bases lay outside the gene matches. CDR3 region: CASSSRTSGGSYNEQFF. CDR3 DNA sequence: TGCGCCAGCAGCTCCCGGACTAGCGGGGGCTCCTACAATGAGCAGTTCTTC.

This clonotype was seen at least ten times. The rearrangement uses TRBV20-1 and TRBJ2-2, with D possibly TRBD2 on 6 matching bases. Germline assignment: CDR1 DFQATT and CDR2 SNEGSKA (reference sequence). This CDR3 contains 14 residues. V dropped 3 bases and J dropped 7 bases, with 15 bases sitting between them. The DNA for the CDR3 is TGCAGTGCTAGGGAGGGAGGAGGACACGGGGAGCTGTTTTTT. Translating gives CSAREGGGHGELFF.

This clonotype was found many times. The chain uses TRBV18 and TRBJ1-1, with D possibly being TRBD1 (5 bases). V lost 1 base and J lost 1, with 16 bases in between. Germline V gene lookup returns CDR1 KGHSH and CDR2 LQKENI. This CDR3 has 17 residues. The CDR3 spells CASSPQGAGWENTEAFF. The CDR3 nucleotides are TGTGCCAGCTCACCACAGGGAGCAGGGTGGGAGAACACTGAAGCTTTCTTT.

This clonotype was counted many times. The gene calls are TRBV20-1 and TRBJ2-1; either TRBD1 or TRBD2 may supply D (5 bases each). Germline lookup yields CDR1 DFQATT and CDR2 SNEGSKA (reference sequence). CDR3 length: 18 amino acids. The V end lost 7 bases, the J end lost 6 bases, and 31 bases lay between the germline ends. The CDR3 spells CSVGTVKVLSSWVNEQFF. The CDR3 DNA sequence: TGCAGTGTCGGGACGGTCAAGGTCCTTTCATCGTGGGTCAATGAGCAGTTCTTC.

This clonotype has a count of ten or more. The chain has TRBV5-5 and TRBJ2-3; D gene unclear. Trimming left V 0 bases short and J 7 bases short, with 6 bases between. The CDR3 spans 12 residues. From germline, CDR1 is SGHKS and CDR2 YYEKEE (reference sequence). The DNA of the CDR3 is TGTGCCAGCAGCTTGGGTGGGAATACGCAGTATTTT. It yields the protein CASSLGGNTQYF.

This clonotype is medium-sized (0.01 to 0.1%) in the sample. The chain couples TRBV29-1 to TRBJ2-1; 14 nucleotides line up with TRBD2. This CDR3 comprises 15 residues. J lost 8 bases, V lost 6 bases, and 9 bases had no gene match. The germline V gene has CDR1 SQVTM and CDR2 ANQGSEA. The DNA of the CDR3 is TGCAGCGTCTCCGGGACTAGCGGGAGTAGGGATGAGCAGTTCTTC. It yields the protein CSVSGTSGSRDEQFF.

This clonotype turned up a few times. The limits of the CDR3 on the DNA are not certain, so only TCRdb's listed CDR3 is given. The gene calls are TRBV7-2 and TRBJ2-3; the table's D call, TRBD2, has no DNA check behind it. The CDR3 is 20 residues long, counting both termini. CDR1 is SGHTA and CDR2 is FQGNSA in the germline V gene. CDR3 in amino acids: CASSFYICSGLAGVRYTQYF.

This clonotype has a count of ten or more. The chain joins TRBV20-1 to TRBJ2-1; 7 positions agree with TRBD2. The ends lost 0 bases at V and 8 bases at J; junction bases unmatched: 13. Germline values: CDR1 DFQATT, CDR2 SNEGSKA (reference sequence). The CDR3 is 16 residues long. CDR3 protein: CSAREGSGLGVHEQFF. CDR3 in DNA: TGCAGTGCTAGAGAAGGTTCAGGACTAGGGGTACATGAGCAGTTCTTC.

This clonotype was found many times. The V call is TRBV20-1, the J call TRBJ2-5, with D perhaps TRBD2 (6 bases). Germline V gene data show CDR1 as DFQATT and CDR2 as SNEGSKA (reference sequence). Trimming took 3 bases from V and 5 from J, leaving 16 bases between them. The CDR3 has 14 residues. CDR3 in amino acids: CSASLRRGEETQYF. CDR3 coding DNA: TGCAGTGCTAGCCTCCGGCGCGGGGAGGAGACCCAGTACTTC.

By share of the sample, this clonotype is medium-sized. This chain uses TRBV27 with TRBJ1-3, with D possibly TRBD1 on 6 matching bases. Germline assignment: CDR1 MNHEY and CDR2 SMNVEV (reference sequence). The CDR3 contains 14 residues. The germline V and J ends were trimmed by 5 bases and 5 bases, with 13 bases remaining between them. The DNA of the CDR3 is TGTGCCAGCAGTATCTCCGGGGACAGAAACACCATATATTTT. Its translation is CASSISGDRNTIYF.

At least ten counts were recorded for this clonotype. The CDR3: CASSRTSGRVNEQFF. In nucleotides, the CDR3 is TGTGCCAGCAGCCGGACTAGCGGGAGGGTCAATGAGCAGTTCTTC. The chain carries TRBV11-2 and TRBJ2-1; 15 positions match TRBD2. J lost 6 bases, V lost 5 bases, and 2 bases had no gene match. Germline CDR1 reads SGHAT; CDR2 reads FQNNGV. This CDR3 spans 15 amino acids.